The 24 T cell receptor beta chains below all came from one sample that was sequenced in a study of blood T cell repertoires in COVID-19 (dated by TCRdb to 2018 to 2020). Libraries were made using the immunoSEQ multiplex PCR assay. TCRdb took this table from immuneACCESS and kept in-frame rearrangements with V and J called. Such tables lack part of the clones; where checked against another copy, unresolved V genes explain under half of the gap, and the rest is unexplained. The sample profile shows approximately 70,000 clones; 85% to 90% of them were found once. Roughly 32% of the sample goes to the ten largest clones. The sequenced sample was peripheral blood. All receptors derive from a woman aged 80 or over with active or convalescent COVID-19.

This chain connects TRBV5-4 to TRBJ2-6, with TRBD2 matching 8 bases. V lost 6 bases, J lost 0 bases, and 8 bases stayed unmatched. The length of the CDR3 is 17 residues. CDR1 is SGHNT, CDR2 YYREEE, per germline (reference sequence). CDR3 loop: CASKRGTGLSGANVLTF. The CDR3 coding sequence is TGTGCCAGCAAGCGGGGGACGGGCCTCTCTGGGGCCAACGTCCTGACTTTC.

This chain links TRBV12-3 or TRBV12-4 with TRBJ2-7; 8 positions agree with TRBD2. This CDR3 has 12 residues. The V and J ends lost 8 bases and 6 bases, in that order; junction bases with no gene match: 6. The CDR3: CASSRGGGEQYF. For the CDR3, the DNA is TGTGCCAGCTCACGGGGGGGTGGCGAGCAGTACTTC.

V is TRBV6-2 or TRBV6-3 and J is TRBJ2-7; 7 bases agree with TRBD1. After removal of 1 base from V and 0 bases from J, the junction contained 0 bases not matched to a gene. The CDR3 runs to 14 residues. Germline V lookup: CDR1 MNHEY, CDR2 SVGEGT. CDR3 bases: TGTGCCAGCAGTTACTGGGACAGCTCCTACGAGCAGTACTTC. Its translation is CASSYWDSSYEQYF.

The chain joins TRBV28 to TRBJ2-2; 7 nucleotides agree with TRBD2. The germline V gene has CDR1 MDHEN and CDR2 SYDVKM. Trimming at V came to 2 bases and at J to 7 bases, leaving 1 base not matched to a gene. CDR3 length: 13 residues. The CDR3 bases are TGTGCCAGCAGTTTAGGGGGGGACGGGGAGCTGTTTTTT. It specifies CASSLGGDGELFF.

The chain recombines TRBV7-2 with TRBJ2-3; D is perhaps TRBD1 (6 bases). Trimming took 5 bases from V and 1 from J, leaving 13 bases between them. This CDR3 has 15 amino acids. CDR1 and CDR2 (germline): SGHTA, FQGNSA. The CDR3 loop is CASSPRTEGTDTQYF. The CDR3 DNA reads TGTGCCAGCAGCCCACGGACAGAGGGCACAGATACGCAGTATTTT.

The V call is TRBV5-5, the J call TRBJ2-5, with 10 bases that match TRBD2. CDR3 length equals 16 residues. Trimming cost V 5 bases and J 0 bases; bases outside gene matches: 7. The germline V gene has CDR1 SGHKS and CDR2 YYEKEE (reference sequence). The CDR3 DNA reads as TGTGCCAGCAGTTATGCACTAGCGGGGAACCAAGAGACCCAGTACTTC. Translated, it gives CASSYALAGNQETQYF.

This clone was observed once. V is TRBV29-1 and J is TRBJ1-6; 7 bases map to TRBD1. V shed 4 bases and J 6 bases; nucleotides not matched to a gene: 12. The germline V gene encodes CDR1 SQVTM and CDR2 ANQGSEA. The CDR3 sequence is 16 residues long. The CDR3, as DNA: TGCAGCGTTGTACCCCGACAGGGCCGCTTTAATTCACCCCTCCACTTT. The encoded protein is CSVVPRQGRFNSPLHF.

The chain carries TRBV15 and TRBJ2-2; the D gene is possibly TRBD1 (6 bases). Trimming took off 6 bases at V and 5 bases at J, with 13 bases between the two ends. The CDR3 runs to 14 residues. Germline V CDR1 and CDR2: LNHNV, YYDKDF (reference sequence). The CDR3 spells CATSRLTGTGELFF. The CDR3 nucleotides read TGTGCCACCAGTCGACTAACAGGGACCGGGGAGCTGTTTTTT.

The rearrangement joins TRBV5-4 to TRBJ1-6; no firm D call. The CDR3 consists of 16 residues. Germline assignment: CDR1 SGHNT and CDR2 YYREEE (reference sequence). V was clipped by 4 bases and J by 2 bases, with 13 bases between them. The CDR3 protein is CASSPYGSTYNSPLHF. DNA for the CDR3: TGTGCCAGCAGCCCCTACGGGAGCACCTATAATTCACCCCTCCACTTT.

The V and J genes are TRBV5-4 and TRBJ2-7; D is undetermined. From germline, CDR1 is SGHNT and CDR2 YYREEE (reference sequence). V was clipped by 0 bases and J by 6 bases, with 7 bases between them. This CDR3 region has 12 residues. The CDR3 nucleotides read TGTGCCAGCAGCTTGGACGCGGTCGAGCAGTACTTC. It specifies CASSLDAVEQYF.

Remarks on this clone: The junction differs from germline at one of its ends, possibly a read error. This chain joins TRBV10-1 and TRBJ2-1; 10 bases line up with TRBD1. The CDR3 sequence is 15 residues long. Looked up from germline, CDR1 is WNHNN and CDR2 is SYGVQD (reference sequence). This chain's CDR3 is CASGEPGQGIDEQFF. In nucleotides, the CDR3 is TGCGCCAGCGGTGAACCGGGACAGGGGATCGATGAGCAGTTCTTC.

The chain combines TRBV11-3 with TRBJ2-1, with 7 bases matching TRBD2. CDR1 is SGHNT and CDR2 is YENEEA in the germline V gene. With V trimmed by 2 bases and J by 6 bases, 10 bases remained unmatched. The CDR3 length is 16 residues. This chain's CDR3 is CASSLRRPGGGNEQFF. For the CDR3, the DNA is TGTGCCAGCAGCTTAAGAAGGCCGGGGGGAGGCAATGAGCAGTTCTTC.

The CDR3 is CAWGDSSNTEAFF. CDR3 nucleotides: TGTGCCTGGGGGGACTCTTCGAACACTGAAGCTTTCTTT. The V gene is TRBV30, the J gene TRBJ1-1, with D tentatively TRBD1 (5 bases). This CDR3 spans 13 amino acids. V shed 5 bases and J shed 1 base, with 11 bases lying between them. Germline lookup yields CDR1 GTSNPN and CDR2 SVGIG (reference sequence).

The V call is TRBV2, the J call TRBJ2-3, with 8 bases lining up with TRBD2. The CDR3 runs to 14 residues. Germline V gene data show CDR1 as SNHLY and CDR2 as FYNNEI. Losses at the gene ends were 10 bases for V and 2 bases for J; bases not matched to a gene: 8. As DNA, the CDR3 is TGTGCCACGGGGGCTAGCGGGTTCACAGATACGCAGTATTTT. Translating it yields CATGASGFTDTQYF.

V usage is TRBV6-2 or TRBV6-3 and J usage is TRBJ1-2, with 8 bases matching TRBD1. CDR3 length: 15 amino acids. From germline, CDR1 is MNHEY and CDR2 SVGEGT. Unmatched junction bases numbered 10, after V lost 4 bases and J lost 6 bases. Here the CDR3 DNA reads TGTGCCAGCAGTTCTACAGGGGGTCGGAGCGATGGCTACACCTTC. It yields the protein CASSSTGGRSDGYTF.

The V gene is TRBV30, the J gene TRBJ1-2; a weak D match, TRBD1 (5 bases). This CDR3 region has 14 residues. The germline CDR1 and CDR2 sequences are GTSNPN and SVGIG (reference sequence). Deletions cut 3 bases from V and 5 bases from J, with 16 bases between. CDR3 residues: CAWRRGGSEYGYTF. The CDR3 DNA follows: TGTGCCTGGAGAAGGGGAGGGAGTGAGTATGGCTACACCTTC.

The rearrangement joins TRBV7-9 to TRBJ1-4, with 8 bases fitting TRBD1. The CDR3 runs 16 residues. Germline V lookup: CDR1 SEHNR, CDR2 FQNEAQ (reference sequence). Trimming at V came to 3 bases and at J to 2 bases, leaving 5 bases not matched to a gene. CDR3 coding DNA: TGTGCCAGCAGCTTCTTCAGGACAGGGACTAATGAAAAACTGTTTTTT. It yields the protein CASSFFRTGTNEKLFF.

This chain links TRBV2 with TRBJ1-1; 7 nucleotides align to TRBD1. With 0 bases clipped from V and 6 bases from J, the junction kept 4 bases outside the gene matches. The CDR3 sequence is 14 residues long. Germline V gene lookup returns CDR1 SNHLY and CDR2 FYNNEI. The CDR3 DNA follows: TGTGCCAGCAGTGAAGCTAGGGGGCAACCTGAAGCTTTCTTT. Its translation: CASSEARGQPEAFF.

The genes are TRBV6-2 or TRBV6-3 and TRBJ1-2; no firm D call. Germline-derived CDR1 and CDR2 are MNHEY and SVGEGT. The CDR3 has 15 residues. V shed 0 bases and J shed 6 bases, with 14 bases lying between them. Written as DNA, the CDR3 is TGTGCCAGCAGTTACTCGGGCAGGTCACTGGATGGCTACACCTTC. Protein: CASSYSGRSLDGYTF.

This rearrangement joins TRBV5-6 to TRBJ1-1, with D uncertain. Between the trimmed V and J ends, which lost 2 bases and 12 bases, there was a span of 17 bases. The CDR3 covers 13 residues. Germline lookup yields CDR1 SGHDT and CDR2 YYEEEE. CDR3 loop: CASSFPRGLWTFF. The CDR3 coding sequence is TGTGCCAGCAGCTTTCCTCGTGGGCTGTGGACTTTCTTT.

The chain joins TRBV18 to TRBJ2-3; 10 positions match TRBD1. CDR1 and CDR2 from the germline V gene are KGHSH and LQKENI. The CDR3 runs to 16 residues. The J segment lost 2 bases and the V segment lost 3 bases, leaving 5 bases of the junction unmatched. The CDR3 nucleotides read TGTGCCAGCTCACCCCGGGACAGGGGCGTCACAGATACGCAGTATTTT. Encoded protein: CASSPRDRGVTDTQYF.

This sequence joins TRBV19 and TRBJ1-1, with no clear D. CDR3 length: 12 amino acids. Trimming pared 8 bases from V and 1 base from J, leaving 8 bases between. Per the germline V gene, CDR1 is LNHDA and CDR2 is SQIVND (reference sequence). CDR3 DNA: TGTGCCAGTTCCCGAGGGAACACTGAAGCTTTCTTT. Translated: CASSRGNTEAFF.

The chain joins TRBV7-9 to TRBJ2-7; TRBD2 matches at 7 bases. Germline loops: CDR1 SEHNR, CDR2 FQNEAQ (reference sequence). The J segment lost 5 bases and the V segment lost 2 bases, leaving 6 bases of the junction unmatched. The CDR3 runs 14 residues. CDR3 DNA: TGTGCCAGCAGCTTAAACCGGGACTACCACGAGCAGTACTTC. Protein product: CASSLNRDYHEQYF.

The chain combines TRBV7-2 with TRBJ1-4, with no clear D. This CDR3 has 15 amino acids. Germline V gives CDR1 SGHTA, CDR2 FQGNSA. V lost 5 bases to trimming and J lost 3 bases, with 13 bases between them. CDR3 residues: CASSPLVGANEKLFF. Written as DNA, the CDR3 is TGTGCCAGCAGCCCGTTGGTCGGGGCTAATGAAAAACTGTTTTTT.